A selection of T cell receptor beta chains follows, all from one sample in a study of cytomegalovirus exposure and HLA in healthy donors. Clones were read by immunoSEQ multiplex PCR, and TCRdb kept only the in-frame ones, dropping some. The data contain about 72,000 clones, around 80% of them singletons. Sample: PBMCs. These receptors originate from a man between 18 and 35 years old in good health and CMV-seronegative. CDR3s leave out the opening cysteine and the closing phenylalanine or tryptophan.

V: TRBV28
J: TRBJ1-2
CDR3: ASAGSYGYT

V: TRBV5-1
J: TRBJ2-1
CDR3: ASSLQGAGSYNEQF

V: TRBV5-6
J: TRBJ2-3
CDR3: ASSRGVDTQY

V: TRBV5-4
J: TRBJ1-5
CDR3: ASSQGGGGGNQPQH

V: TRBV7-9
J: TRBJ2-5
CDR3: ASSPLLETQY

V: TRBV15
J: TRBJ2-1
CDR3: ATSRRPGLVGNEQF

V: TRBV19
J: TRBJ1-1
CDR3: ASSRDRATTEAF

V: TRBV12-5
J: TRBJ2-5
CDR3: ASGLGHRQETQY

V: TRBV18
J: TRBJ2-5
CDR3: ASSPFGVPGETQY

V: TRBV6-4
J: TRBJ1-2
CDR3: DSRSAATGGYT

V: TRBV7-2
J: TRBJ2-1
CDR3: ASSLSLAGGPSYNEQF

V: TRBV28
J: TRBJ1-2
CDR3: ASRSEGYEGYT

V: TRBV5-1
J: TRBJ2-7
CDR3: ASSLRAGQHTYEQY

V: TRBV4-1
J: TRBJ1-1
CDR3: ASSQEAGRPEAF

V: TRBV12-5
J: TRBJ2-5
CDR3: ASGWTPGQGVVETQY

V: TRBV4-3
J: TRBJ2-2
CDR3: ASSQVQQGKAAGELF

V: TRBV5-1
J: TRBJ1-1
CDR3: ASSLEVQTEAF

V: TRBV7-6
J: TRBJ2-7
CDR3: ASSLARSGGAHEQY

V: TRBV7-3
J: TRBJ2-3
CDR3: ASSLVAGGKGDTQY

V: TRBV6-1
J: TRBJ1-4
CDR3: ASSAVWAEKLF

V: TRBV7-9
J: TRBJ1-1
CDR3: SSSLGSVTEAF

V: TRBV5-1
J: TRBJ2-7
CDR3: ASSLLAGGSSYEQY

V: TRBV5-5
J: TRBJ2-3
CDR3: ASSLFDSYTDTQY

V: TRBV4-3
J: TRBJ1-2
CDR3: ASSRTVNYGYT

V: TRBV27
J: TRBJ2-1
CDR3: ASSPMTGGSYNEQF

V: TRBV28
J: TRBJ1-3
CDR3: ASSTRAQGPGNTIY

V: TRBV19
J: TRBJ1-1
CDR3: ASSPPTGVFTEAF

V: TRBV27
J: TRBJ2-5
CDR3: ASSETQY

V: TRBV6-1
J: TRBJ2-5
CDR3: ASSALFGGAVKTQY

V: TRBV6-5
J: TRBJ2-1
CDR3: ASTGDRSFNEQF

V: TRBV7-9
J: TRBJ2-3
CDR3: ASSANPDTQY

V: TRBV19
J: TRBJ2-5
CDR3: ASSIWATWTGHETQY

V: TRBV5-4
J: TRBJ1-5
CDR3: ASSSDRDVGQPQH

V: TRBV7-2
J: TRBJ1-5
CDR3: ASSYRGNQPQH

V: TRBV5-6
J: TRBJ2-1
CDR3: ASSERDEQF

V: TRBV30
J: TRBJ2-2
CDR3: AWKATPNTGELF

V: TRBV6-5
J: TRBJ2-5
CDR3: ASSYGEGGQETQY

V: TRBV7-2
J: TRBJ1-1
CDR3: ASSLGARGLRNTEAF

V: TRBV7-2
J: TRBJ1-3
CDR3: ASRMGQGSGNTIY

V: TRBV4-3
J: TRBJ1-1
CDR3: ASSPTSGVVLTEAF

V: TRBV6-5
J: TRBJ2-7
CDR3: ASSRQGFPYEQY

V: TRBV19
J: TRBJ2-1
CDR3: ASSPDRGPYNEQF

V: TRBV28
J: TRBJ1-5
CDR3: ASIPRDRAANQPQH

V: TRBV30
J: TRBJ1-1
CDR3: AWSVPPGGGTREAF

V: TRBV6-6
J: TRBJ2-7
CDR3: ASSYGVTYEQY

V: TRBV10-3
J: TRBJ1-2
CDR3: AIREDGAPVNYGYT

V: TRBV28
J: TRBJ2-7
CDR3: ASSPHWTSGTTYEQY

V: TRBV5-1
J: TRBJ1-3
CDR3: ASSFEPSGNTIY

V: TRBV28
J: TRBJ1-5
CDR3: ASSQLPGSFYSNQPQH

V: TRBV2
J: TRBJ2-1
CDR3: ASSPPGQYSYNEQF

V: TRBV9
J: TRBJ2-7
CDR3: ASSTTSGSADEQY

V: TRBV19
J: TRBJ1-1
CDR3: ASSHITQGLEAF

V: TRBV5-1
J: TRBJ1-3
CDR3: ASSLEAGASGNTIY